A selection of T cell receptor beta chains follows, all from one sample in a study of shared clonotypes between healthy human individuals. Profiling relied on immunoSEQ multiplex PCR, and the TCRdb table lists in-frame clones only, not all of them. The table has approximately 2,000,000 clones, roughly 93% seen once; the top ten hold about 1.6%. Source material: naive CD8+ T cells from PBMCs. The source of these receptors is a man between 18 and 35 years old in good health. Some clones in this sample may be carry-over from other donors' samples. Each CDR3 is given with its conserved first and last residue. Each record gives: CDR3 protein, CDR3 DNA, D gene, clone size, J gene, V gene. The D gene is left open where the match is weak. Clone sizes are given selectively: once, few, many, or a class where the clone is expanded.

CDR3 protein: CASSLGVADSGNTIYF; CDR3 DNA: TGTGCCAGCAGTTTAGGTGTCGCAGACTCTGGAAACACCATATATTTT; D gene: .; clone size: .; J gene: TRBJ1-3; V gene: TRBV28
CDR3 protein: CASSVVQKEQYF; CDR3 DNA: TGCGCCAGCAGCGTAGTCCAGAAGGAGCAGTACTTC; D gene: .; clone size: .; J gene: TRBJ2-7; V gene: TRBV5-1
CDR3 protein: CASSFMGQQETQYF; CDR3 DNA: TGCGCCAGCAGCTTCATGGGACAGCAAGAGACCCAGTACTTC; D gene: TRBD1; clone size: .; J gene: TRBJ2-5; V gene: TRBV5-1
CDR3 protein: CASSGTAYGYTF; CDR3 DNA: TGTGCCAGCAGCGGGACAGCCTATGGCTACACCTTC; D gene: .; clone size: .; J gene: TRBJ1-2; V gene: TRBV9
CDR3 protein: CASSLLDPSGTTYNEQFF; CDR3 DNA: TGTGCCAGCAGTTTATTGGATCCTAGCGGGACTACCTACAATGAGCAGTTCTTC; D gene: TRBD2; clone size: .; J gene: TRBJ2-1; V gene: TRBV27
CDR3 protein: CARRQGYDGGYTF; CDR3 DNA: TGTGCCAGAAGACAGGGTTACGATGGTGGCTACACCTTC; D gene: TRBD1; clone size: .; J gene: TRBJ1-2; V gene: TRBV6-4
CDR3 protein: CASSPISGGSRNTEAFF; CDR3 DNA: TGTGCCAGCAGTCCGATATCAGGGGGAAGTAGGAACACTGAAGCTTTCTTT; D gene: TRBD1; clone size: .; J gene: TRBJ1-1; V gene: TRBV27
CDR3 protein: CASSFQDRLANEKLFF; CDR3 DNA: TGTGCCAGCAGCTTCCAGGACAGGTTGGCTAATGAAAAACTGTTTTTT; D gene: TRBD1; clone size: once; J gene: TRBJ1-4; V gene: TRBV7-9
CDR3 protein: CASGFGETQYF; CDR3 DNA: TGTGCTAGTGGTTTTGGGGAGACCCAGTACTTC; D gene: .; clone size: few; J gene: TRBJ2-5; V gene: TRBV12-5
CDR3 protein: CASSSSDGVRGYTF; CDR3 DNA: TGTGCCAGCAGCTCGTCGGACGGTGTAAGAGGCTACACCTTC; D gene: .; clone size: .; J gene: TRBJ1-2; V gene: TRBV13
CDR3 protein: CASSIASLVDTQYF; CDR3 DNA: TGTGCCAGTAGTATAGCTAGCTTAGTCGATACGCAGTATTTT; D gene: .; clone size: .; J gene: TRBJ2-3; V gene: TRBV19
CDR3 protein: CASSGGRGNEQFF; CDR3 DNA: TGTGCCAGCAGTGGCGGCAGGGGCAATGAGCAGTTCTTC; D gene: .; clone size: .; J gene: TRBJ2-1; V gene: TRBV2
CDR3 protein: CASSVTSGRLKSSYEQYF; CDR3 DNA: TGTGCCAGCAGCGTGACTAGCGGGCGATTAAAGAGCTCCTACGAGCAGTACTTC; D gene: TRBD2; clone size: .; J gene: TRBJ2-7; V gene: TRBV11-2
CDR3 protein: CASSFYLYSSNQPQHF; CDR3 DNA: TGTGCCAGCAGTTTCTACCTATATTCCAGCAATCAGCCCCAGCATTTT; D gene: .; clone size: .; J gene: TRBJ1-5; V gene: TRBV28
CDR3 protein: CASTLIWGAGRTDTQYF; CDR3 DNA: TGTGCCAGTACACTCATATGGGGGGCTGGGCGGACAGATACGCAGTATTTT; D gene: .; clone size: .; J gene: TRBJ2-3; V gene: TRBV11-2
CDR3 protein: CASSLAAESTDTQYF; CDR3 DNA: TGTGCCAGCAGCTTAGCGGCAGAAAGCACAGATACGCAGTATTTT; D gene: .; clone size: .; J gene: TRBJ2-3; V gene: TRBV7-6
CDR3 protein: CASRDRGTYEQYF; CDR3 DNA: TGTGCCAGCAGGGACAGGGGAACCTACGAGCAGTACTTC; D gene: TRBD1; clone size: .; J gene: TRBJ2-7; V gene: TRBV2
CDR3 protein: CASSVGQGPWGTEAFF; CDR3 DNA: TGTGCCAGCAGCGTGGGGCAGGGGCCGTGGGGCACTGAAGCTTTCTTT; D gene: .; clone size: .; J gene: TRBJ1-1; V gene: TRBV9
CDR3 protein: CSVASAGRRTGELFF; CDR3 DNA: TGCAGCGTCGCTAGCGCGGGACGACGCACCGGGGAGCTGTTTTTT; D gene: .; clone size: .; J gene: TRBJ2-2; V gene: TRBV29-1
CDR3 protein: CASSASQGAHNEQFF; CDR3 DNA: TGTGCCAGCAGCGCGTCACAGGGGGCCCACAATGAGCAGTTCTTC; D gene: TRBD1; clone size: .; J gene: TRBJ2-1; V gene: TRBV9
CDR3 protein: CASSLGRTTEAFF; CDR3 DNA: TGTGCCAGCAGCCTCGGGAGGACCACTGAAGCTTTCTTT; D gene: .; clone size: .; J gene: TRBJ1-1; V gene: TRBV11-3
CDR3 protein: CASGEREEQETQYF; CDR3 DNA: TGTGCCAGCGGAGAGCGGGAGGAACAAGAGACCCAGTACTTC; D gene: TRBD2; clone size: .; J gene: TRBJ2-5; V gene: TRBV7-9
CDR3 protein: CASSFRGFNQPQHF; CDR3 DNA: TGTGCCAGCAGTTTTCGGGGCTTCAATCAGCCCCAGCATTTT; D gene: .; clone size: .; J gene: TRBJ1-5; V gene: TRBV28
CDR3 protein: CASSWQMGQGGPEQYF; CDR3 DNA: TGTGCCAGCAGCTGGCAAATGGGGCAGGGGGGCCCCGAGCAGTACTTC; D gene: .; clone size: .; J gene: TRBJ2-7; V gene: TRBV7-6
CDR3 protein: CASSLSIRGGRSGGYTF; CDR3 DNA: TGTGCCAGCAGTTTATCGATAAGGGGGGGGCGGTCTGGTGGCTACACCTTC; D gene: .; clone size: .; J gene: TRBJ1-2; V gene: TRBV27
CDR3 protein: CATRAPHNEQFF; CDR3 DNA: TGTGCCACCAGGGCCCCCCACAATGAGCAGTTCTTC; D gene: .; clone size: .; J gene: TRBJ2-1; V gene: TRBV5-4
CDR3 protein: CSVATPGQGGYGYTF; CDR3 DNA: TGCAGCGTCGCAACTCCGGGACAGGGCGGGTATGGCTACACCTTC; D gene: TRBD1; clone size: .; J gene: TRBJ1-2; V gene: TRBV29-1
CDR3 protein: CASSLDMANTQYF; CDR3 DNA: TGTGCCAGCAGCTTAGATATGGCGAATACGCAGTATTTT; D gene: .; clone size: .; J gene: TRBJ2-3; V gene: TRBV11-2
CDR3 protein: CASSQEVSLGYEQYF; CDR3 DNA: TGCGCCAGCAGCCAAGAGGTGAGCTTGGGGTACGAGCAGTACTTC; D gene: .; clone size: .; J gene: TRBJ2-7; V gene: TRBV4-1
CDR3 protein: CASSFATGTSGTTYSYEQYF; CDR3 DNA: TGTGCCAGCAGCTTCGCGACAGGGACTAGCGGGACAACCTACTCCTACGAGCAGTACTTC; D gene: TRBD2; clone size: .; J gene: TRBJ2-7; V gene: TRBV7-6
CDR3 protein: CASSPVASGRGSNEQFF; CDR3 DNA: TGCGCCAGCAGCCCCGTGGCTAGCGGGAGAGGAAGCAATGAGCAGTTCTTC; D gene: TRBD2; clone size: .; J gene: TRBJ2-1; V gene: TRBV5-1
CDR3 protein: CASSLVGSYEQYF; CDR3 DNA: TGTGCCAGCAGTTTGGTGGGCTCCTACGAGCAGTACTTC; D gene: .; clone size: .; J gene: TRBJ2-7; V gene: TRBV27
CDR3 protein: CASSFGPNTNEKLFF; CDR3 DNA: TGTGCCAGCAGCTTCGGACCGAACACTAATGAAAAACTGTTTTTT; D gene: .; clone size: .; J gene: TRBJ1-4; V gene: TRBV7-9
CDR3 protein: CASSFPTVSPSYEQYF; CDR3 DNA: TGTGCCAGCAGCTTCCCCACAGTGAGTCCCTCCTACGAGCAGTACTTC; D gene: .; clone size: .; J gene: TRBJ2-7; V gene: TRBV7-9
CDR3 protein: CASSRESGRGFYNEQFF; CDR3 DNA: TGCGCCAGCAGCCGAGAGAGCGGGAGGGGGTTTTACAATGAGCAGTTCTTC; D gene: TRBD2; clone size: .; J gene: TRBJ2-1; V gene: TRBV4-3
CDR3 protein: CASSLGGAEQYF; CDR3 DNA: TGTGCCAGCAGCTTGGGGGGGGCCGAGCAGTACTTC; D gene: .; clone size: .; J gene: TRBJ2-7; V gene: TRBV6-5
CDR3 protein: CASSPNSGTGGGGYQPQHF; CDR3 DNA: TGTGCCAGCAGTCCAAACTCCGGGACAGGGGGTGGGGGGTATCAGCCCCAGCATTTT; D gene: TRBD1; clone size: .; J gene: TRBJ1-5; V gene: TRBV27
CDR3 protein: CASSSGQLSYEQYF; CDR3 DNA: TGTGCCAGCAGCTCGGGACAGCTGAGCTACGAGCAGTACTTC; D gene: TRBD1; clone size: .; J gene: TRBJ2-7; V gene: TRBV11-2
CDR3 protein: CASSLMGTGELFF; CDR3 DNA: TGTGCCAGCAGTTTAATGGGCACCGGGGAGCTGTTTTTT; D gene: .; clone size: .; J gene: TRBJ2-2; V gene: TRBV27
CDR3 protein: CSVDQGANEQFF; CDR3 DNA: TGCAGCGTTGATCAGGGGGCCAATGAGCAGTTCTTC; D gene: TRBD1; clone size: .; J gene: TRBJ2-1; V gene: TRBV29-1
CDR3 protein: CAISEWRDRSTYEQYF; CDR3 DNA: TGTGCCATCAGTGAGTGGAGGGACAGGAGTACCTACGAGCAGTACTTC; D gene: TRBD1; clone size: once; J gene: TRBJ2-7; V gene: TRBV10-3